The present T cell receptor beta chain was sequenced within a study of CD8+ T cells in alopecia areata listed by TCRdb under 2018. Background for the entire study: Treated patients were enrolled in an open-label pilot trial of oral tofacitinib at 5 to 10 mg twice daily for moderate-to-severe alopecia areata. Tofacitinib was given for 6 to 18 months, followed by 6 months of follow-up off drug to assess delayed response and recurrence. For the treated patients, the SALT score, which quantifies what percentage of scalp surface area is affected, served as the measure of disease severity. High-throughput TCRbeta sequencing was used to examine T cell clonal expansion in alopecia areata in both the C3H/HeJ mouse model and human patients. In humans, TCRbeta sequencing was performed on scalp tissue and on sorted CD4+ and CD8+ peripheral blood T cells from healthy controls and from patients with patchy or totalis/universalis alopecia areata. Biopsies were taken from tofacitinib-treated patients at baseline and again at 4 and 24 weeks into treatment, and several of those patients also had a later scalp biopsy. Clonality in the scalp was compared among normal scalp (n=4), patchy alopecia areata scalp (n=8), and alopecia totalis/universalis scalp (n=8). RNA was obtained with the PAXgene miRNA kit for fixed scalp, the miRNeasy kit for PBMCs, and the RNeasy kit for mouse skin. Amplification of TCRbeta CDR3 regions was done by immunoSEQ multiplex PCR using 35 Vbeta forward primers and 13 Jbeta reverse primers.

This sample's treatment or condition label indicates: oral pan-JAK inhibitor, 5-10 mg twice daily. Lesional scalp punch biopsies and peripheral blood were obtained from alopecia areata patients. After PBMCs were isolated by density centrifugation and stained for CD3, CD4 and CD8, a FACSAria was used to sort CD4+ and CD8+ T cells. The CDR3 runs 15 amino acids, cysteine and phenylalanine included. Here the CDR3 DNA is all that survives: 45 bases in frame from base 1. CDR1 and CDR2 (SGHTA, FQGTGA) derive from the germline V gene. V ends up 3 bases short and J 4 bases short, with an unmatched junction base count of 6. The library was prepared using the immunoSEQ multiplex PCR assay. To provide template for TCR sequencing, every sample had RNA extracted and reverse transcribed into cDNA. SuperScript III was used for first-strand cDNA synthesis, primed with a 2:1 mix of oligo-dT and random hexamers. A synthetic immune receptor repertoire was used to gauge amplification bias, and whatever bias remained was removed computationally. The original pipeline was this. Raw reads were preprocessed for error removal, and CDR3 was defined according to IMGT conventions as running from the conserved cysteine to phenylalanine. To get clonality, Shannon entropy was normalized by log2 of the number of productive unique TCRs and the result was subtracted from 1. Whether scalp clones were CD4 or CD8 was inferred by matching scalp TCRbeta sequences against CD4 and CD8 repertoires sorted from blood. As stored in TCRdb, this immuneACCESS dataset retains in-frame rearrangements with V and J assigned. A fraction of the clones does not appear; measured against another copy, unresolved V genes explain less than half of the discrepancy, and the remainder lacks a known reason. V and J calls plus clone size are reproduced from that table; the DNA served to infer D and trimming. The table for this sample lists 200,000 to 250,000 clones; more than 55% of them were counted only once. 1% to 1.5% of the sample belongs to the ten largest clones.

Here is what the overall study found, with its caveats: During tofacitinib treatment, many expanded lesional clones stuck around in both scalp and blood, and this persistence may partly explain why relapse happens after treatment is stopped. Because the treated cohort was small and had only one nonresponder, larger studies are needed to examine links between baseline CD8+ expansion and response. Scalp clonality and the number of expanded CD8+ clones among the top 100 scalp clones were significantly decreased by tofacitinib. Compared with normal scalp, lesional scalp had higher clonality and more expanded CD8+ clones, particularly in alopecia totalis/universalis, a pattern that suggests antigenic drive. Unlike mouse skin, where gammadelta T cells dominate, normal human skin contains resident alphabeta T cells that get sequenced too, which complicates analysis of the scalp TCR repertoire. Compared with mice, TCR sequences shared between patients were less clear, possibly partly because of HLA diversity across the patient population.

A word on this clone: Which antigen it targets is not known. Nothing much larger sits one base from this clone, and base qualities are not available.

The receptor comes from a human donor with alopecia areata. The chain links TRBV7-3 with TRBJ1-1; 9 junctional bases match TRBD1. The specimen was CD4+ T cells sorted from blood, collected around week 46, from a patient treated with tofacitinib. The CDR3: CASSLTGGVVTEAFF. The nucleotides are TGTGCCAGCAGCTTGACAGGGGGAGTTGTCACTGAAGCTTTCTTT.